The 16 T cell receptor beta chains reported below all come from one sample, sequenced in a study of shared T cell receptors in the human thymus (dated by TCRdb to the early 2020s). To prepare the library, the immunoSEQ multiplex PCR assay was applied. This is the immuneACCESS table as TCRdb keeps it, with only in-frame sequences that have V and J called. A part of the clones is gone; compared with another copy, unresolved V genes explain less than half, and the rest is unexplained. Here the sample has 600,000 or so clones; 70% to 90% occur a single time. The leading ten clones occupy approximately 0.0097% of the sample. These data were likewise used in another study, on human thymus T cells.

The source material was thymocytes. The receptor set was obtained from a boy in the first two years of life with a congenital heart defect. Donor details come from another sample of the same person, matched by shared clones.

The rearrangement links TRBV7-2 to TRBJ2-7, with D maybe TRBD1 (6 bases). Trimming removed 5 bases from V and 4 bases from J, with 27 bases in between. The V gene's germline CDR1 is SGHTA and CDR2 FQGNSA. This CDR3 comprises 18 residues. CDR3 region: CASSHVLGHLKSRYEQYF. The CDR3 nucleotides read TGTGCCAGCAGCCACGTTCTGGGACACCTTAAATCCCGTTACGAGCAGTACTTC.

The chain links TRBV6-1 to TRBJ1-2; weak D call: TRBD1 (5 bases). Germline V gene sequence: CDR1 MNHNS, CDR2 SASEGT. The ends were cut back, 8 bases at V and 8 bases at J, with 12 bases in the middle. The CDR3 consists of 11 residues. The CDR3 sequence: CASGAEDGYTF. The CDR3 DNA reads as TGTGCCAGCGGGGCGGAAGACGGCTACACCTTC.

This rearrangement joins TRBV4-3 to TRBJ1-2, with 7 bases identical to TRBD1. The germline CDR1 and CDR2 sequences are LGHNA and YSLEER. CDR3 length: 13 amino acids. V gave up 8 bases and J gave up 2 bases; unmatched junction bases: 5. CDR3 residues: CASSARGNYGYTF. The CDR3 DNA sequence: TGCGCCAGCTCGGCCAGGGGGAACTATGGCTACACCTTC.

Concerning this clone: A read error may produce the germline difference seen at one junction end. This chain connects TRBV5-5 to TRBJ1-4; the D gene is possibly TRBD1 (6 bases). Germline CDR1 SGHKS, CDR2 YYEKEE (reference sequence). CDR3 length: 15 residues. CDR3 loop: CVSSLKQDRNEKLFF. Here the CDR3 DNA reads TGTGTCAGCAGCCTAAAACAAGACAGGAATGAAAAACTGTTTTTT.

The chain combines TRBV11-2 with TRBJ1-1; 7 nucleotides match TRBD1. CDR1 and CDR2 from the germline V gene are SGHAT and FQNNGV. The CDR3 spans 14 residues. The ends lost 5 bases at V and 5 bases at J; junction bases unmatched: 8. CDR3 sequence: CASSRDRVLTEAFF. CDR3 nucleotide sequence: TGTGCCAGCAGCCGAGACAGGGTTTTAACTGAAGCTTTCTTT.

V and J are TRBV11-2 and TRBJ1-3, with unresolved D. The V gene lost 0 bases and the J gene lost 0 bases, with 12 bases spanning the gap. This CDR3 comprises 17 residues. CDR1 and CDR2 from the germline V gene are SGHAT and FQNNGV. The CDR3 DNA reads TGTGCCAGCAGCTTAGATCAAGAGAAGAGCTCTGGAAACACCATATATTTT. Its translation is CASSLDQEKSSGNTIYF.

V is TRBV7-8 and J is TRBJ2-2; perhaps TRBD1 as D (5 bases). CDR3 size: 16 residues. Trimming stripped 1 base from V and 5 bases from J, with 14 bases between. The germline V gene has CDR1 SGHVS and CDR2 FQNEAQ. CDR3 residues: CASSLGQSPGTGELFF. DNA for the CDR3: TGTGCCAGCAGCTTAGGACAGTCACCAGGGACCGGGGAGCTGTTTTTT.

The chain combines TRBV10-1 with TRBJ2-3, with D possibly matching TRBD2 (5 bases). The CDR3 length is 12 residues. CDR1 WNHNN and CDR2 SYGVQD come from the germline V gene (reference sequence). Trimming removed 9 bases at V and 2 bases at J, with 9 bases between. Here the CDR3 reads CARRANTDTQYF. DNA for the CDR3: TGCGCCAGGAGGGCAAACACAGATACGCAGTATTTT.

The genes are TRBV5-1 and TRBJ2-7, with 7 bases identical to TRBD1. The CDR3 covers 17 residues. The germline V gene has CDR1 SGHRS and CDR2 YFSETQ. The ends lost 0 bases at V and 4 bases at J; junction bases unmatched: 13. As DNA, the CDR3 is TGCGCCAGCAGCTTGGGATCGTTGCGACAGGGTTTTTACGAGCAGTACTTC. This encodes CASSLGSLRQGFYEQYF. Complete variable domain (other parts from reference TRBV5-1 and TRBJ2-7): KAGVTQTPRYLIKTRGQQVTLSCSPISGHRSVSWYQQTPGQGLQFLFEYFSETQRNKGNFPGRFSGRQFSNSRSEMNVSTLELGDSALYLCASSLGSLRQGFYEQYFGPGTRLTVT.

This clone came up once. The chain recombines TRBV5-1 with TRBJ2-5; 10 bases are a match to TRBD1. This CDR3 comprises 16 residues. J lost 1 base, V lost 1 base, and 4 bases had no gene match. CDR1 and CDR2 (germline): SGHRS, YFSETQ. The CDR3 protein is CASSLLGQGSQETQYF. As DNA, the CDR3 is TGCGCCAGCAGCTTGTTGGGACAGGGGAGCCAAGAGACCCAGTACTTC.

The chain couples TRBV7-8 to TRBJ2-7, with 14 positions matching TRBD2. The length of the CDR3 is 17 residues. The junction had 7 bases not matched to a gene; V was cut back by 3 bases and J by 3 bases. The V gene's germline CDR1 is SGHVS and CDR2 FQNEAQ. The DNA for the CDR3 is TGTGCCAGCAGCTTGGATCCGACTAGCGGGAGGGACTACGAGCAGTACTTC. It is translated as CASSLDPTSGRDYEQYF. Full variable domain (remainder filled in from reference TRBV7-8 and TRBJ2-7): GAGVSQSPRYKVAKRGQDVALRCDPISGHVSLFWYQQALGQGPEFLTYFQNEAQLDKSGLPSDRFFAERPEGSVSTLKIQRTQQEDSAVYLCASSLDPTSGRDYEQYFGPGTRLTVT.

CDR3 amino acids: CASSLGREREAFF. As DNA, the CDR3 is TGTGCCAGCAGCTTAGGTCGCGAGCGTGAAGCTTTCTTT. The chain combines TRBV7-9 with TRBJ1-1; D gene uncertain. CDR1 and CDR2 from the germline V gene are SEHNR and FQNEAQ (reference sequence). CDR3 length equals 13 residues. Deletions cut 1 base from V and 7 bases from J, with 10 bases between.

The genes are TRBV7-9 and TRBJ1-1; D is unresolved. Trimming stripped 3 bases from V and 4 bases from J, with 15 bases between. The CDR3 sequence is 15 residues long. Germline lookup yields CDR1 SEHNR and CDR2 FQNEAQ (reference sequence). The CDR3 DNA is TGTGCCAGCAGCTTCTTGAAGGAGGTCGCCACTGAAGCTTTCTTT. Protein sequence: CASSFLKEVATEAFF.

With respect to this clone: This sample includes further DNA sequences coding for the same CDR3. The genes are TRBV6-6 and TRBJ1-6, with D possibly matching TRBD1 (5 bases). V lost 2 bases, J lost 13 bases, and 18 bases lay in between. Per germline, CDR1 MNHNY and CDR2 SVGAGI (reference sequence). The CDR3 spans 15 residues. CDR3 bases: TGTGCCAGCAGTTACGCTGGACAACGAGGCTCCCCCCTCCACTTT. It is translated as CASSYAGQRGSPLHF.

The chain is built from TRBV6-1 and TRBJ2-7; the D gene is possibly TRBD2 (5 bases). Germline V CDR1 and CDR2: MNHNS, SASEGT. Trimming removed 3 bases at V and 1 base at J, with 16 bases between. The CDR3 is 16 residues long. CDR3 nucleotides: TGTGCCAGCAGTGAGTATGTGACTACCACTTCCTACGAGCAGTACTTC. Its protein product is CASSEYVTTTSYEQYF.

This sequence joins TRBV19 and TRBJ1-6, with 8 nucleotides matching TRBD1. V lost 5 bases, J lost 10 bases, and 10 bases stayed unmatched. This CDR3 comprises 15 residues. Germline CDR1 reads LNHDA; CDR2 reads SQIVND (reference sequence). Written as DNA, the CDR3 is TGTGCCAGTAGTCCCGGGACAGGCTCGGGATCACCCCTCCACTTT. Amino acids: CASSPGTGSGSPLHF.